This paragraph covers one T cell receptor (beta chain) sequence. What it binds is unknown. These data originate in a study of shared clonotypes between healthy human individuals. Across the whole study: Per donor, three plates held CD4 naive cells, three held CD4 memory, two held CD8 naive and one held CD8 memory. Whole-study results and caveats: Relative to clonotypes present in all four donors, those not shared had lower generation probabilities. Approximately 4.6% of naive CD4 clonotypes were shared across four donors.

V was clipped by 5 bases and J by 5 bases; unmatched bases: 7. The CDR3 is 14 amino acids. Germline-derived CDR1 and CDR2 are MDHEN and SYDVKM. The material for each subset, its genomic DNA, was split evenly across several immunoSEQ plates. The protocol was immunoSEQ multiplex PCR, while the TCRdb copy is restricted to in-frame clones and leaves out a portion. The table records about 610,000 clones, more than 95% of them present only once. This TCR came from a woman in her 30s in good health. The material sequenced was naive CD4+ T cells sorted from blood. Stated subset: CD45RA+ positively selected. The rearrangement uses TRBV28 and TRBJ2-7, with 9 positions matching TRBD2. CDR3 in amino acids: CASSPGLASHEQYF. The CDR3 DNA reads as TGTGCCAGCAGTCCGGGACTAGCATCGCACGAGCAGTACTTC.